This T cell receptor beta chain emerged from a study of CD8+ T cells in alopecia areata. Overall study findings and caveats: Many expanded lesional clones stayed in scalp and blood while on tofacitinib. Lesional tissue from the scalp (especially in alopecia totalis/universalis) showed higher clonality than normal scalp.

Germline V CDR1 and CDR2: MGHDK, SYGVNS. The CDR3 totals 14 residues. V was shortened by 4 bases and J by 3 bases, with 12 bases between the two germline ends. This clone was counted only a few times. Its antigen is unidentified. cDNA prepared by RNA extraction and subsequent reverse transcription served as the template for sequencing. Here immunoSEQ multiplex PCR was the method, and the copy in TCRdb shows in-frame clones only, minus some. There are fewer than 200,000 clones in the sample; 50% to 65% occur only once, and over 12% lies in the top ten. The treatment denotes: oral pan-JAK inhibitor, 5-10 mg twice daily.

This clonotype originated in a human donor with alopecia areata. The rearrangement links TRBV25-1 to TRBJ2-5; weak D call: TRBD2 (6 bases). The sequencing used CD4+ T cells sorted from blood, collected at week 24, from a patient treated with tofacitinib. CDR3 in amino acids: CASSGLAFEETQYF. The CDR3 DNA sequence: TGTGCCAGCAGTGGCCTAGCGTTCGAAGAGACCCAGTACTTC.